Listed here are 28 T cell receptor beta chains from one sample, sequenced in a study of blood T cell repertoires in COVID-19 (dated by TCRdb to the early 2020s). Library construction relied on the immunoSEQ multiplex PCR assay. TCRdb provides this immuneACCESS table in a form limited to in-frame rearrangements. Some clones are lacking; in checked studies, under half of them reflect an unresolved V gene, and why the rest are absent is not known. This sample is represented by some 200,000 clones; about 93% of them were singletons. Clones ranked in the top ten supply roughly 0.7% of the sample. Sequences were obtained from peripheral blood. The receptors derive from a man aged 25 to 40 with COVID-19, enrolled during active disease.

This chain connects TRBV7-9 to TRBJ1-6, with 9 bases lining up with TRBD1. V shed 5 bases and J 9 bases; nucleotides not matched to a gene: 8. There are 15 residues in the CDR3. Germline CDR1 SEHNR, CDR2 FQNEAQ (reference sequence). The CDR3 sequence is CASSLQTGGSSPLHF. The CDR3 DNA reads TGTGCCAGCAGCCTGCAGACAGGGGGAAGTTCACCCCTCCACTTT.

In DNA form, the CDR3 reads TGTGCCAGCAGCCAAGCGGGGGGCGCTGGTGGAAACACCATATATTTT. This encodes CASSQAGGAGGNTIYF. The chain recombines TRBV3-1 (or the pseudogene TRBV3-2) with TRBJ1-3, with D maybe TRBD1 (6 bases). This CDR3 region has 16 residues. The V and J ends lost 1 base and 3 bases respectively, with 13 bases between them. Germline loops: CDR1 LGHDT, CDR2 YNNKEL (reference sequence).

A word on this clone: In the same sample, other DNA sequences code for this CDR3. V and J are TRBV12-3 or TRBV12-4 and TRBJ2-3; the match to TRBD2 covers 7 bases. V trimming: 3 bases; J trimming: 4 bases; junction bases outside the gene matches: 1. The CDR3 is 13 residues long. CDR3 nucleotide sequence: TGTGCCAGCAGTTTGGGGGGGGCAGATACGCAGTATTTT. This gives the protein CASSLGGADTQYF.

The CDR3 DNA sequence: TGTGCCGCGTCGGCTCAGCGGGGCCAAGAGACCCAGTACTTC. Amino acids: CAASAQRGQETQYF. The chain carries TRBV2 and TRBJ2-5, with 7 bases that match TRBD2. Trimming at V came to 11 bases and at J to 1 base, leaving 10 bases not matched to a gene. CDR3 length: 14 residues. Germline assignment: CDR1 SNHLY and CDR2 FYNNEI.

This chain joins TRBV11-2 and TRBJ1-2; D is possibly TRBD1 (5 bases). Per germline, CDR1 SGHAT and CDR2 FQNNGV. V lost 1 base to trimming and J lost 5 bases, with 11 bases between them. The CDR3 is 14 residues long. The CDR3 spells CASSLAAGRYGYTF. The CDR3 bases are TGTGCCAGCAGCTTAGCGGCAGGGAGGTATGGCTACACCTTC. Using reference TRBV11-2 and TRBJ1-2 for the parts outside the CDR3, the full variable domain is EAGVAQSPRYKIIEKRQSVAFWCNPISGHATLYWYQQILGQGPKLLIQFQNNGVVDDSQLPKDRFSAERLKGVDSTLKIQPAKLEDSAVYLCASSLAAGRYGYTFGSGTRLTVV.

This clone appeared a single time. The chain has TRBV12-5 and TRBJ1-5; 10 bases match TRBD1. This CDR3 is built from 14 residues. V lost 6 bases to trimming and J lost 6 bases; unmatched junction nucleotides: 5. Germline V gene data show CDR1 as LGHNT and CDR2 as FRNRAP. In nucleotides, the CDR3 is TGTGCTAGTGGCAGGACAGGGGGTGGTCAGCCCCAGCATTTT. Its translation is CASGRTGGGQPQHF.

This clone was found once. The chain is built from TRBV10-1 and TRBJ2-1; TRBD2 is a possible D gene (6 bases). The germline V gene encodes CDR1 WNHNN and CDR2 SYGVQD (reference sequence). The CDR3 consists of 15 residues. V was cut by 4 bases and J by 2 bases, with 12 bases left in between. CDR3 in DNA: TGCGCCAGCAGTGGGGGGGACTTAACCTACAATGAGCAGTTCTTC. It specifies CASSGGDLTYNEQFF.

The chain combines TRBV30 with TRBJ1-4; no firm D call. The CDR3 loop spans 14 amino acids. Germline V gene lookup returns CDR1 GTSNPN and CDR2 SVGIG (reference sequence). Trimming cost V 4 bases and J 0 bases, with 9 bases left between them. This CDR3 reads CAWNTQATNEKLFF. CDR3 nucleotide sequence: TGTGCCTGGAATACCCAGGCAACTAATGAAAAACTGTTTTTT.

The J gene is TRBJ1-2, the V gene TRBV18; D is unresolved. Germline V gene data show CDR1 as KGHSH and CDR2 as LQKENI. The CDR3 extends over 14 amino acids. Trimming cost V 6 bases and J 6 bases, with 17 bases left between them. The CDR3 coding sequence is TGTGCCAGCTCCCCGGGTTCCGAGAGGGATGGCTACACCTTC. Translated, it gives CASSPGSERDGYTF.

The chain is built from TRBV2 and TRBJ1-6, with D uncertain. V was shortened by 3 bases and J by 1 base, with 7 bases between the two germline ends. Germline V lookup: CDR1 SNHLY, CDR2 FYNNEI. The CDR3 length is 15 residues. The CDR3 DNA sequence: TGTGCCAGCAGTGACGCGGGGTCCTATAATTCACCCCTCCACTTT. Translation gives CASSDAGSYNSPLHF.

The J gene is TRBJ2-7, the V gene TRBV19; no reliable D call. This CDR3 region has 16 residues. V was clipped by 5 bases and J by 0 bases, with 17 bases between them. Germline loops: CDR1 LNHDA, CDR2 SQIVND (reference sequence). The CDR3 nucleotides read TGTGCCAGTAGTCCAGGCCCCAGGCCGTCCTCCTACGAGCAGTACTTC. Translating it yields CASSPGPRPSSYEQYF. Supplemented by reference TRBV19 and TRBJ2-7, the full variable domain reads DGGITQSPKYLFRKEGQNVTLSCEQNLNHDAMYWYRQDPGQGLRLIYYSQIVNDFQKGDIAEGYSVSREKKESFPLTVTSAQKNPTAFYLCASSPGPRPSSYEQYFGPGTRLTVT.

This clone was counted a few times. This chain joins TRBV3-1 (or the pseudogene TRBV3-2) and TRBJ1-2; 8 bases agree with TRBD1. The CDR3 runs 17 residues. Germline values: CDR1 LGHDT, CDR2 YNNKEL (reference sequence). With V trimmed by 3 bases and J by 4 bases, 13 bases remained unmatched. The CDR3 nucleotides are TGTGCCAGCAGCCATCTAGGACAGGGATGGGGCAGCTATGGCTACACCTTC. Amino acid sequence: CASSHLGQGWGSYGYTF.

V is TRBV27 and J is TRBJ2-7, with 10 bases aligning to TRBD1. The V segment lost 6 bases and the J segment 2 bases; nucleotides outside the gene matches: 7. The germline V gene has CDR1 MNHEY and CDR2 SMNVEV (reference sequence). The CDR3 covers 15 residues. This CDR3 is CASSLRDRGTYEQYF. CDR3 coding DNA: TGTGCCAGCAGCCTCCGGGACAGGGGAACCTACGAGCAGTACTTC.

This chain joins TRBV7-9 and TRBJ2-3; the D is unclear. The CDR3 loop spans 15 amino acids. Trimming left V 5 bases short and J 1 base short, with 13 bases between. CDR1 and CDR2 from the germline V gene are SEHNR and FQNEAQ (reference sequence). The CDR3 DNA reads TGTGCCAGCAGCCCCCGGTTAGTCGGCACAGATACGCAGTATTTT. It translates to CASSPRLVGTDTQYF.

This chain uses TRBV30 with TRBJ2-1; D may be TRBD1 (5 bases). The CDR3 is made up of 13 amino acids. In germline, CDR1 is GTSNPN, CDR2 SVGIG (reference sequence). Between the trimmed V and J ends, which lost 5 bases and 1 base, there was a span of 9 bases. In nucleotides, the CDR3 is TGTGCCTGGGTAGACAGTTCCTACAATGAGCAGTTCTTC. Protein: CAWVDSSYNEQFF.

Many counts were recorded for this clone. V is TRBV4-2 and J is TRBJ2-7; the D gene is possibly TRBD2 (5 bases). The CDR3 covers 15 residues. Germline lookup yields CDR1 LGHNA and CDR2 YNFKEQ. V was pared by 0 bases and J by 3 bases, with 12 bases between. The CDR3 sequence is CASSQEEGGNYEQYF. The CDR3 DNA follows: TGTGCCAGCAGCCAAGAAGAGGGCGGAAACTACGAGCAGTACTTC.

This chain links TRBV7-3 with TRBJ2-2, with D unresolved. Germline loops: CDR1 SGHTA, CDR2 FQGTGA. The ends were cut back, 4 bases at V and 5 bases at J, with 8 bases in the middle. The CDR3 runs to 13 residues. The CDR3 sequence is CASSSRSTGELFF. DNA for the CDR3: TGTGCCAGCAGCTCGCGGAGTACCGGGGAGCTGTTTTTT.

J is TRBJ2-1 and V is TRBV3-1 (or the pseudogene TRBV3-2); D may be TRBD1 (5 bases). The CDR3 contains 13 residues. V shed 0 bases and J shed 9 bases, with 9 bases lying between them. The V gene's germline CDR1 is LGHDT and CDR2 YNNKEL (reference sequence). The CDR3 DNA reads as TGTGCCAGCAGCCAAGAACAGGCGTCTGAGCAGTTCTTC. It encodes CASSQEQASEQFF.

CDR3 sequence: CASSLGPGEYNSPLHF. DNA for the CDR3: TGTGCCAGCAGCTTGGGTCCGGGGGAATATAATTCACCCCTCCACTTT. The chain employs TRBV5-5 and TRBJ1-6, with TRBD1 as a possible D gene (5 bases). The germline V gene has CDR1 SGHKS and CDR2 YYEKEE (reference sequence). V was pared by 0 bases and J by 4 bases, with 11 bases between. This CDR3 has 16 residues. Filled out from reference TRBV5-5 and TRBJ1-6, the complete variable domain reads DAGVTQSPTHLIKTRGQQVTLRCSPISGHKSVSWYQQVLGQGPQFIFQYYEKEERGRGNFPDRFSARQFPNYSSELNVNALLLGDSALYLCASSLGPGEYNSPLHFGNGTRLTVT.

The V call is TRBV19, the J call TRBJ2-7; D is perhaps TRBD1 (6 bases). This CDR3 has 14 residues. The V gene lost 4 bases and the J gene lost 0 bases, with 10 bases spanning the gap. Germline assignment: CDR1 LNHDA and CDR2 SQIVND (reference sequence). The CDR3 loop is CASSTRTASYEQYF. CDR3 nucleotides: TGTGCCAGTAGTACCAGGACAGCCTCCTACGAGCAGTACTTC.

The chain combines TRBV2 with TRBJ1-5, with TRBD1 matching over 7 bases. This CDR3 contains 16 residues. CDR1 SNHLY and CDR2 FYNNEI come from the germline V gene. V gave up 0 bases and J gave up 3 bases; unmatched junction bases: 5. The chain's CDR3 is CASSEAPTGINQPQHF. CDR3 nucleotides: TGTGCCAGCAGTGAAGCGCCGACAGGGATCAATCAGCCCCAGCATTTT.

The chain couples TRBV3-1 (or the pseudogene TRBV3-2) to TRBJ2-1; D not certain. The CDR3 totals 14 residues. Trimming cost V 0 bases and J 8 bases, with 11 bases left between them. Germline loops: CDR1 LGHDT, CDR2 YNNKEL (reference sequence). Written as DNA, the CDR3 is TGTGCCAGCAGCCAAGAGGGTTGGGCACATGAGCAGTTCTTC. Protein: CASSQEGWAHEQFF.

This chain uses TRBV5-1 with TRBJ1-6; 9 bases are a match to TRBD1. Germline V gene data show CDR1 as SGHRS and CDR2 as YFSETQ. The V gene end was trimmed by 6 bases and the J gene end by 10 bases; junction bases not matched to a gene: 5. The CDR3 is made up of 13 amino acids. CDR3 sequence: CASTGTGSSPLHF. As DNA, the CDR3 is TGCGCCAGCACCGGGACAGGGTCCTCACCCCTCCACTTT.

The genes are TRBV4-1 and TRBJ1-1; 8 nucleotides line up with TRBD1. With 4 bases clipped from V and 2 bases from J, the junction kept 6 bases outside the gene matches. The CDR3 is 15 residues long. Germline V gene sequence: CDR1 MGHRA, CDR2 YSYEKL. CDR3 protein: CASSRGQGSNTEAFF. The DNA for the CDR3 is TGCGCCAGCAGCCGTGGACAGGGATCAAACACTGAAGCTTTCTTT.

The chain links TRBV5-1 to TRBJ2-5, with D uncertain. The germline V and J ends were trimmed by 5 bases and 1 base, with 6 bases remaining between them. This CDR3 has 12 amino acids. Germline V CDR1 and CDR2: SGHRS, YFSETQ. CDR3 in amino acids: CASRVSQETQYF. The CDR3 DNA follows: TGCGCCAGCAGGGTCAGCCAAGAGACCCAGTACTTC.

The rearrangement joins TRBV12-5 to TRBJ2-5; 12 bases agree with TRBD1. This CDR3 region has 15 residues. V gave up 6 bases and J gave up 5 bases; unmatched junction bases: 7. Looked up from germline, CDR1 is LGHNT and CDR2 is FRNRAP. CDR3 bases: TGTGCTAGTGGATGGGACAGGGGGCTGGGTGAGACCCAGTACTTC. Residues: CASGWDRGLGETQYF.

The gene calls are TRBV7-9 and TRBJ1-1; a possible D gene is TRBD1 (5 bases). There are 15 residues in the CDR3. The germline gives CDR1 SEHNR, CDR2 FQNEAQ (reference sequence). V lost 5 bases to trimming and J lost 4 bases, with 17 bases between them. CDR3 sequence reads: CASSPRDGWGTEAFF. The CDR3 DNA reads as TGTGCCAGCAGCCCGCGGGACGGTTGGGGCACTGAAGCTTTCTTT.

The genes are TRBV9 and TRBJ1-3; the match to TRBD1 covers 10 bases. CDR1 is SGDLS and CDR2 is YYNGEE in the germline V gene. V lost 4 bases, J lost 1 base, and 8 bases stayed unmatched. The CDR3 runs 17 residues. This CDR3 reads CASSPDRGGISGNTIYF. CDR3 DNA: TGTGCCAGCAGCCCGGACAGGGGGGGAATATCTGGAAACACCATATATTTT.